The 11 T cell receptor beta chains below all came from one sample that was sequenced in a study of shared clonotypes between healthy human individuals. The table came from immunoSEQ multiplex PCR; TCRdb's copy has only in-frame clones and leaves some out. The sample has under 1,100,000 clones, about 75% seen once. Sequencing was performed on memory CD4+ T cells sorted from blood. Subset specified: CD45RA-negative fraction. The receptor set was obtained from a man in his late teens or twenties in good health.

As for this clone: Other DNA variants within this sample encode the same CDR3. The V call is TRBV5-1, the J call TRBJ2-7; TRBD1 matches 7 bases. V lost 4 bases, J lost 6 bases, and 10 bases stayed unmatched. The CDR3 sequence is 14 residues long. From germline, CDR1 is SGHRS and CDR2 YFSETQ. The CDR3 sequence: CASSPGQVGGEQYF. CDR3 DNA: TGCGCCAGCAGCCCCGGACAGGTTGGTGGCGAGCAGTACTTC.

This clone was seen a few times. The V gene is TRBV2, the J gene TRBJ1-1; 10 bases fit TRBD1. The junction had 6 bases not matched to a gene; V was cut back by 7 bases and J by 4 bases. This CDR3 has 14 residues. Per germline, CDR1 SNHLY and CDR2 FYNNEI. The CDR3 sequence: CASNRQGAVTEAFF. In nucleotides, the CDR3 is TGTGCCAGCAACCGACAGGGGGCTGTCACTGAAGCTTTCTTT.

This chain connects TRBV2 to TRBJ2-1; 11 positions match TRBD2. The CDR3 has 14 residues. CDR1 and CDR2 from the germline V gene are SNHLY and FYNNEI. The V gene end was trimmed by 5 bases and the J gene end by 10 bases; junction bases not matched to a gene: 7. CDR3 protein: CASSRYASGGEQFF. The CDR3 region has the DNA TGTGCCAGCAGTCGATATGCTAGCGGGGGGGAGCAGTTCTTC.

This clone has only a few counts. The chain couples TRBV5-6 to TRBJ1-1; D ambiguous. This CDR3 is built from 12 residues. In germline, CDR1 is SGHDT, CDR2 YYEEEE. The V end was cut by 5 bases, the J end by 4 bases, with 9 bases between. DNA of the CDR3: TGTGCCAGCAGTGCGCTGAGCACTGAAGCTTTCTTT. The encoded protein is CASSALSTEAFF.

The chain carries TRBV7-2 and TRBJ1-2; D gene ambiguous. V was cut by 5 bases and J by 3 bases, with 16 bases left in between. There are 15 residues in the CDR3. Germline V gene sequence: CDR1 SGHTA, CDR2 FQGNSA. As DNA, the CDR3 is TGTGCCAGCAGCCGAGGAACCAATGGGGACTATGGCTACACCTTC. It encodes CASSRGTNGDYGYTF.

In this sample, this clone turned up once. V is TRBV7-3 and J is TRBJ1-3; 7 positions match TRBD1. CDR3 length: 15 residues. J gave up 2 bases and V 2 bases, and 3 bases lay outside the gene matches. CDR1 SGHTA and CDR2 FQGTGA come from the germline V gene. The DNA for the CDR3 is TGTGCCAGCAGCTTAGTAGGGGGCACTGGAAACACCATATATTTT. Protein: CASSLVGGTGNTIYF. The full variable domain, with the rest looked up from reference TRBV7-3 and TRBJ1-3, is GAGVSQTPSNKVTEKGKYVELRCDPISGHTALYWYRQSLGQGPEFLIYFQGTGAADDSGLPNDRFFAVRPEGSVSTLKIQRTERGDSAVYLCASSLVGGTGNTIYFGEGSWLTVV.

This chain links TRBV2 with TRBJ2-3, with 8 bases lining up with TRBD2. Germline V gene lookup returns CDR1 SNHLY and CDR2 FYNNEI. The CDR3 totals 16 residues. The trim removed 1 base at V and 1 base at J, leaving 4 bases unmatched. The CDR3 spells CASSEGLRGGTDTQYF. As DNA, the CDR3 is TGTGCCAGCAGTGAAGGTCTGCGGGGGGGCACAGATACGCAGTATTTT.

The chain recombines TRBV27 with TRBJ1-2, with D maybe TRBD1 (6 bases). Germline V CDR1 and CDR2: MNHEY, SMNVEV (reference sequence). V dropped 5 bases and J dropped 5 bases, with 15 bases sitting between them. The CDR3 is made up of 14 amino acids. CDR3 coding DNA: TGTGCCAGCAGTCCACGGGCAGGGGTATATGGCTACACCTTC. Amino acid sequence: CASSPRAGVYGYTF.

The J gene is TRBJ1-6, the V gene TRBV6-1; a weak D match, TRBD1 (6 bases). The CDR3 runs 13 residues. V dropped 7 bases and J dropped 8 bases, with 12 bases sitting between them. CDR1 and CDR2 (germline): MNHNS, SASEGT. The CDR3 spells CASNRVNDSPLHF. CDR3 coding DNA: TGTGCCAGCAACAGGGTGAATGATTCACCCCTCCACTTT.

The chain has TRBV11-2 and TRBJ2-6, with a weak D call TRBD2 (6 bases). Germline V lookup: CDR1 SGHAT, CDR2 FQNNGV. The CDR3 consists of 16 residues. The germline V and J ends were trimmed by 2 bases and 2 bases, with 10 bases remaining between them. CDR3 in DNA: TGTGCCAGCAGCTTAAGTTGGGGGGCTGGGGCCAACGTCCTGACTTTC. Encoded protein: CASSLSWGAGANVLTF.

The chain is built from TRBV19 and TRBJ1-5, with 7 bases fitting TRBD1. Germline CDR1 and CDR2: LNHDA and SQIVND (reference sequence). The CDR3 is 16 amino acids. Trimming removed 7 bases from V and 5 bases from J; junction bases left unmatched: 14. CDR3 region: CASTGARGGGDQPQHF. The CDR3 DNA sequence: TGTGCCAGTACGGGGGCCCGAGGAGGGGGCGATCAGCCCCAGCATTTT.